The rows below give T cell receptor beta chains drawn from one sample of a study of identical twins. TCRdb re-derived calls from the 5' RACE reads in MiXCR, one entry per CDR3 protein. The sample lists hundreds of thousands of distinct CDR3 sequences, 8.6% occurring once. The data were also submitted as part of a second study, on yellow fever vaccine responses in identical twins.

Material: PBMCs. These receptors were taken from a woman aged 18 to 35 in good health. CDR3s leave out the opening cysteine and the closing phenylalanine or tryptophan. Each record gives: CDR3 protein, V gene, J gene.

CDR3: ASSGQGGTTIY
V: TRBV6-6
J: TRBJ1-3

CDR3: ASSSGGSYEQY
V: TRBV7-2
J: TRBJ2-7

CDR3: ASSFQVAGGPGNTQY
V: TRBV11-2
J: TRBJ2-3

CDR3: ASSYIVTGAHTEAF
V: TRBV6-5
J: TRBJ1-1

CDR3: ASSLERADPYNEQF
V: TRBV7-8
J: TRBJ2-1

CDR3: ASSLRARYEQY
V: TRBV27
J: TRBJ2-7

CDR3: ASSYSTGVGNTIY
V: TRBV6-5
J: TRBJ1-3

CDR3: SARDLTRLSEQY
V: TRBV20-1
J: TRBJ2-7

CDR3: ASSQDRGLPYEQY
V: TRBV4-3
J: TRBJ2-7

CDR3: ASSLTLDRSNEQF
V: TRBV7-2
J: TRBJ2-1

CDR3: ASSSLIQETQY
V: TRBV7-9
J: TRBJ2-5

CDR3: ASSPPDSLYEQY
V: TRBV18
J: TRBJ2-7

CDR3: ASSHKGEARDGADSNYGYT
V: TRBV4-2
J: TRBJ1-2

CDR3: SAIAGDGETQY
V: TRBV20-1
J: TRBJ2-5

CDR3: ASSVSIRRPQEVLGTEAF
V: TRBV5-1
J: TRBJ1-1

CDR3: ASSLGQSGELF
V: TRBV7-9
J: TRBJ2-2

CDR3: ASSRAGGPFNEQF
V: TRBV4-3
J: TRBJ2-1

CDR3: ASRWTVQETQY
V: TRBV5-1
J: TRBJ2-5

CDR3: ASSLDWSGDTQY
V: TRBV5-1
J: TRBJ2-3

CDR3: ASMYSSTDTQY
V: TRBV27
J: TRBJ2-3

CDR3: ATLRAGGTGELF
V: TRBV6-1
J: TRBJ2-2

CDR3: ASRDRVYNEQF
V: TRBV12-3/TRBV12-4
J: TRBJ2-1

CDR3: ASSSRSSGSVNTGELF
V: TRBV11-1
J: TRBJ2-2

CDR3: ASRITGTANTEAF
V: TRBV12-3/TRBV12-4
J: TRBJ1-1

CDR3: ASSVQQTRGEQF
V: TRBV7-9
J: TRBJ2-1

CDR3: ASSLLALGYEQY
V: TRBV11-2
J: TRBJ2-7

CDR3: ASSLYIGQDHTDTQY
V: TRBV5-5
J: TRBJ2-3

CDR3: ASSGKGRDPEQY
V: TRBV3-1
J: TRBJ2-7

CDR3: ASSRGEGYT
V: TRBV6-5
J: TRBJ1-2

CDR3: ASSSTSGLNNEQF
V: TRBV4-3
J: TRBJ2-1

CDR3: ASSVDGQGNTQY
V: TRBV5-6
J: TRBJ2-3

CDR3: ASRRDPSGEQY
V: TRBV6-2/TRBV6-3
J: TRBJ2-7

CDR3: ASSFGPGGDTQY
V: TRBV5-1
J: TRBJ2-3

CDR3: ASSPGTPSREQY
V: TRBV5-1
J: TRBJ2-7

CDR3: ASSETGVSYNEQF
V: TRBV12-3/TRBV12-4
J: TRBJ2-1

CDR3: ASSTGLDYYNEQF
V: TRBV27
J: TRBJ2-1

CDR3: SVREDNSNQPQH
V: TRBV29-1
J: TRBJ1-5

CDR3: AMADNERTYEQY
V: TRBV10-3
J: TRBJ2-7

CDR3: ASSDNRGDTGELF
V: TRBV2
J: TRBJ2-2

CDR3: ASSQSTLEKGRYEQY
V: TRBV4-2
J: TRBJ2-7

CDR3: ASSPSTRFPFYEQY
V: TRBV14
J: TRBJ2-7

CDR3: ASSFGSGGLTDTQY
V: TRBV5-1
J: TRBJ2-3

CDR3: ASSSRTSYEQY
V: TRBV7-9
J: TRBJ2-7

CDR3: SASPDEETQY
V: TRBV20-1
J: TRBJ2-5

CDR3: ASSDTGPRPAF
V: TRBV2
J: TRBJ1-1

CDR3: ASSLLRGPFTEAF
V: TRBV28
J: TRBJ1-1

CDR3: ASSLLRGTSGSTSSYNEQF
V: TRBV11-1
J: TRBJ2-1

CDR3: ASSSADYNQNIQY
V: TRBV5-1
J: TRBJ2-4

CDR3: ASSFDKYNEQF
V: TRBV6-2/TRBV6-3
J: TRBJ2-1